A selection of T cell receptor beta chains follows, all from one sample in a study of PD-L1 blockade in urothelial cancer. Some clones are missing from TCRdb's copy, which holds only in-frame ones; the method was immunoSEQ multiplex PCR. This sample has 50,000 or so clones, with 70% to 90% found just once. The sample here was PBMCs, taken around atezolizumab (anti-PD-L1) treatment. These receptors were collected from a man aged 60 to 69 with urothelial cancer. CDR3s include the opening cysteine and the closing phenylalanine or tryptophan. D genes are given only for firm matches. The size entry is marked missing in some rows and otherwise reads once, few, many or a size class.

TRBJ1-5 | TRBV7-6 | TRBD1 | - | CASSLGQGARNQPQHF | TGTGCCAGCAGCTTGGGACAGGGGGCGCGAAATCAGCCCCAGCATTTT
TRBJ2-7 | TRBV11-2 | TRBD1 | - | CASSWDSMGSYEQYF | TGTGCCAGCAGCTGGGACAGTATGGGCTCCTACGAGCAGTACTTC
TRBJ2-1 | TRBV11-3 | - | - | CASSLAASAEQFF | TGTGCCAGCAGCTTAGCCGCTAGCGCAGAGCAGTTCTTC
TRBJ2-2 | TRBV7-6 | - | - | CASRRANTGELFF | TGTGCCAGCCGCCGGGCGAACACCGGGGAGCTGTTTTTT
TRBJ2-7 | TRBV5-1 | TRBD1 | - | CASRRDREYEQYF | TGCGCCAGCAGAAGGGACAGGGAATACGAGCAGTACTTC
TRBJ2-2 | TRBV6-6 | - | few | CASKDGGNTGELFF | TGTGCCAGTAAGGACGGAGGTAACACCGGGGAGCTGTTTTTT
TRBJ2-2 | TRBV10-1 | TRBD2 | - | CASSESATGGVAGELFF | TGCGCCAGCAGTGAGTCCGCGACGGGAGGGGTCGCCGGGGAGCTGTTTTTT
TRBJ2-7 | TRBV9 | TRBD2 | - | CASSVGLADTYEQYF | TGTGCCAGCAGCGTAGGACTAGCGGACACCTACGAGCAGTACTTC
TRBJ1-2 | TRBV5-6 | - | - | CASSPRQASNYGYTF | TGTGCCAGCAGCCCAAGACAGGCTAGTAACTATGGCTACACCTTC
TRBJ2-2 | TRBV13 | TRBD2 | - | CASSLGTSGDTGELFF | TGTGCCAGCAGCTTAGGCACTAGCGGGGACACCGGGGAGCTGTTTTTT
TRBJ2-2 | TRBV30 | - | - | CAWTGTTNTGELFF | TGTGCCTGGACCGGGACAACTAACACCGGGGAGCTGTTTTTT
TRBJ1-1 | TRBV18 | - | few | CASSPSGSVGNTEAFF | TGTGCCAGCTCCCCATCGGGGTCCGTAGGGAACACTGAAGCTTTCTTT
TRBJ1-2 | TRBV19 | - | - | CASSPGGIGYGYTF | TGTGCCAGTAGTCCCGGGGGGATCGGCTATGGCTACACCTTC
TRBJ2-3 | TRBV27 | TRBD2 | - | CASSPGTRADTQYF | TGTGCCAGCAGTCCAGGGACTAGGGCAGATACGCAGTATTTT
TRBJ2-3 | TRBV11-3 | TRBD1 | - | CASSGGQPTDTQYF | TGTGCCAGCAGCGGGGGACAGCCAACAGATACGCAGTATTTT
TRBJ1-1 | TRBV19 | TRBD1 | - | CASSSGQGVTKAFF | TGTGCCAGTAGTTCCGGACAGGGTGTTACTAAAGCTTTCTTT
TRBJ2-5 | TRBV5-5 | - | - | CASSAEKTQYF | TGTGCCAGCAGCGCGGAAAAGACCCAGTACTTC
TRBJ2-2 | TRBV7-6 | TRBD1 | - | CASSLADRANTGELFF | TGTGCCAGCAGCTTAGCAGACAGGGCAAACACCGGGGAGCTGTTTTTT
TRBJ1-4 | TRBV6-1 | TRBD1 | once | CASKLGTANEKLFF | TGTGCCAGCAAACTCGGGACAGCTAATGAAAAACTGTTTTTT
TRBJ2-6 | TRBV10-3 | - | - | CAISERAGLVGANVLTF | TGTGCCATCAGTGAGAGGGCAGGGCTTGTTGGGGCCAACGTCCTGACTTTC
TRBJ2-3 | TRBV7-2 | - | - | CASSLGGTEADTQYF | TGTGCCAGCAGCTTAGGCGGGACAGAGGCTGATACGCAGTATTTT
TRBJ2-1 | TRBV18 | TRBD2 | - | CASSPVIGRGVYNEQFF | TGTGCCAGCTCACCGGTTATAGGGAGGGGAGTCTACAATGAGCAGTTCTTC
TRBJ2-7 | TRBV5-1 | - | - | CASSPTGTTYEQYF | TGCGCCAGCAGCCCGACGGGGACAACCTACGAGCAGTACTTC
TRBJ1-6 | TRBV19 | TRBD1 | - | CASSPPGGNNSPLHF | TGTGCCAGTAGTCCTCCAGGGGGCAATAATTCACCCCTCCACTTT
TRBJ1-1 | TRBV11-2 | - | - | CASSLAGGTEAFF | TGTGCCAGCAGCTTAGCGGGGGGCACTGAAGCTTTCTTT
TRBJ1-2 | TRBV6-6 | - | once | CASSYWQAHGYTF | TGTGCCAGCAGTTACTGGCAGGCCCATGGCTACACCTTC
TRBJ1-2 | TRBV5-5 | - | - | CASSSDLGANYGYTF | TGTGCCAGCAGCTCGGACCTCGGGGCTAACTATGGCTACACCTTC
TRBJ2-2 | TRBV2 | - | - | CASSGLADTGELFF | TGTGCCAGCAGCGGTCTAGCAGACACCGGGGAGCTGTTTTTT
TRBJ1-1 | TRBV21-1 | - | - | CASSKWRRTNTEAFF | TGTGCCAGCAGCAAGTGGCGGCGAACTAACACTGAAGCTTTCTTT
TRBJ1-6 | TRBV5-4 | - | - | CASSPLAGGRNNSPLHF | TGTGCCAGCAGCCCCCTTGCGGGGGGCAGGAATAATTCACCCCTCCACTTT
TRBJ1-1 | TRBV5-1 | - | - | CASMEDTEAFF | TGCGCCAGCATGGAGGACACTGAAGCTTTCTTT
TRBJ2-5 | TRBV15 | - | - | CATSRGKGGATETQYF | TGTGCCACCAGCAGAGGCAAGGGCGGGGCCACTGAGACCCAGTACTTC
TRBJ1-1 | TRBV5-1 | TRBD1 | - | CASSATGYQEAFF | TGCGCCAGCAGTGCGACAGGGTATCAAGAAGCTTTCTTT
TRBJ1-5 | TRBV7-8 | - | - | CASSLGWYRFDTQPQHF | TGTGCCAGCAGCTTAGGTTGGTACAGGTTCGACACTCAGCCCCAGCATTTT
TRBJ2-2 | TRBV18 | TRBD1 | - | CASSPRGQGSNGELFF | TGTGCCAGCTCACCACGGGGACAGGGGTCGAACGGGGAGCTGTTTTTT
TRBJ2-4 | TRBV2 | TRBD1 | - | CASSGTGLLTLAKNIQYF | TGTGCCAGCAGTGGGACAGGGCTCCTTACTCTAGCCAAAAACATTCAGTACTTC
TRBJ2-7 | TRBV28 | - | - | CASSLGRGFDEQYF | TGTGCCAGCAGTTTAGGACGGGGTTTCGACGAGCAGTACTTC
TRBJ2-1 | TRBV2 | TRBD2 | - | CADKRASGFYNEQFF | TGTGCCGACAAACGGGCTAGCGGATTCTACAATGAGCAGTTCTTC
TRBJ1-2 | TRBV6-5 | - | - | CASAPFRGGGYTF | TGTGCCAGCGCCCCTTTCCGCGGGGGCGGCTACACCTTC
TRBJ2-1 | TRBV5-1 | TRBD2 | - | CASSLGGLAHYNEQFF | TGCGCCAGCAGCTTGGGGGGACTAGCACATTACAATGAGCAGTTCTTC
TRBJ2-7 | TRBV7-9 | TRBD1 | - | CASSLKGQAYEQYF | TGTGCCAGCAGCTTAAAGGGACAGGCCTACGAGCAGTACTTC
TRBJ2-7 | TRBV4-1 | - | - | CASSQASFANEQYF | TGCGCCAGCAGCCAAGCCAGTTTTGCAAACGAGCAGTACTTC
TRBJ1-2 | TRBV12-5 | - | - | CASASQLGRGGYTF | TGTGCTAGTGCCTCTCAACTAGGGAGGGGTGGCTACACCTTC
TRBJ2-2 | TRBV5-4 | TRBD2 | - | CASSRYWTSGNTGELFF | TGTGCCAGCAGCCGATACTGGACTAGCGGGAACACCGGGGAGCTGTTTTTT
TRBJ2-7 | TRBV5-1 | - | - | CASSRGGSDEQYF | TGCGCCAGCAGCCGAGGGGGTTCGGACGAGCAGTACTTC